Each of the 21 T cell receptor beta chains below was sequenced from the same sample in a study of cytomegalovirus exposure and HLA in healthy donors. Using immunoSEQ multiplex PCR, the repertoire was profiled, and TCRdb retains in-frame clones only, with some absent. The sample lists approximately 150,000 clones, approximately 86% occurring once. Sequenced sample: PBMCs. Source of these receptors: a man aged 18 to 29 in good health and CMV-seropositive.

This clone was counted once. The V gene is TRBV12-5, the J gene TRBJ2-7; D is perhaps TRBD2 (5 bases). This CDR3 is built from 13 residues. Germline lookup yields CDR1 LGHNT and CDR2 FRNRAP. V lost 1 base to trimming and J lost 2 bases, with 6 bases between them. The CDR3, as DNA: TGTGCTAGTGGTTTGGACGGGACCTACGAGCAGTACTTC. Protein sequence: CASGLDGTYEQYF.

The chain has TRBV5-4 and TRBJ2-2; 8 nucleotides line up with TRBD2. Trimming took 0 bases from V and 8 from J; bases not matched to a gene: 3. The CDR3 contains 14 residues. Germline lookup yields CDR1 SGHNT and CDR2 YYREEE (reference sequence). DNA for the CDR3: TGTGCCAGCAGCTTGGGCGGGAGGCGGGGGGAGCTGTTTTTT. Translation: CASSLGGRRGELFF. Using reference TRBV5-4 and TRBJ2-2 for the parts outside the CDR3, the full variable domain is ETGVTQSPTHLIKTRGQQVTLRCSSQSGHNTVSWYQQALGQGPQFIFQYYREEENGRGNFPPRFSGLQFPNYSSELNVNALELDDSALYLCASSLGGRRGELFFGEGSRLTVL.

In the case of this clone: The same CDR3 arises from other DNA sequences in this sample as well. The chain joins TRBV6-5 to TRBJ1-2, with 7 bases lining up with TRBD1. V shed 6 bases and J 8 bases; nucleotides not matched to a gene: 6. This CDR3 has 12 residues. Germline loops: CDR1 MNHEY, CDR2 SVGAGI. The CDR3 nucleotides are TGTGCCAGCAGAAGACAGGGCGGAGGCTACACCTTC. Encoded protein: CASRRQGGGYTF.

The chain has TRBV15 and TRBJ2-1, with 12 nucleotides matching TRBD2. The V gene's germline CDR1 is LNHNV and CDR2 YYDKDF (reference sequence). CDR3 length: 21 residues. The V gene end was trimmed by 0 bases and the J gene end by 0 bases; junction bases not matched to a gene: 12. For the CDR3, the DNA is TGTGCCACCAGCAGAGATCGAGCGGCTAGCGGGGGGGCCGGCTCCTACAATGAGCAGTTCTTC. Translating it yields CATSRDRAASGGAGSYNEQFF.

The V call is TRBV14, the J call TRBJ2-7; 8 bases line up with TRBD1. Germline V gene lookup returns CDR1 SGHDN and CDR2 FVKESK. V shed 2 bases, J shed 1 base, and the junction held 22 bases outside the gene matches. The CDR3 covers 21 residues. The CDR3 sequence is CASSQFIHRTGSKSGSYEQYF. The CDR3 region has the DNA TGTGCCAGCAGCCAATTTATCCATAGGACAGGGAGTAAGTCTGGATCCTACGAGCAGTACTTC.

V gene TRBV15 combines with J gene TRBJ1-1; D might be TRBD1 (5 bases). Germline V gives CDR1 LNHNV, CDR2 YYDKDF (reference sequence). There are 16 residues in the CDR3. Trimming left V 1 base short and J 5 bases short, with 17 bases between. CDR3 coding DNA: TGTGCCACCAGCAGAGGGGGCAACCGGGTCGGGACTGAAGCTTTCTTT. Encoded protein: CATSRGGNRVGTEAFF.

This rearrangement joins TRBV11-2 to TRBJ1-1, with a tentative D call TRBD1 (5 bases). CDR1 SGHAT and CDR2 FQNNGV come from the germline V gene. The CDR3 loop spans 15 amino acids. The germline V and J ends were trimmed by 2 bases and 3 bases, with 13 bases remaining between them. The CDR3 sequence: CASSLQQGRYTEAFF. In DNA, the CDR3 is TGTGCCAGCAGCTTACAGCAGGGCCGATACACTGAAGCTTTCTTT.

The chain has TRBV10-1 and TRBJ1-5, with D possibly matching TRBD1 (6 bases). CDR1 and CDR2 from the germline V gene are WNHNN and SYGVQD (reference sequence). The CDR3 contains 13 residues. The germline V and J ends were trimmed by 0 bases and 9 bases, with 9 bases remaining between them. The CDR3 loop is CASSESSRGPQHF. As DNA, the CDR3 is TGCGCCAGCAGTGAGTCATCCAGGGGGCCCCAGCATTTT.

The rearrangement links TRBV7-6 to TRBJ2-3; the match to TRBD2 covers 8 bases. The CDR3 contains 15 residues. V was clipped by 1 base and J by 5 bases; unmatched bases: 5. Germline assignment: CDR1 SGHVS and CDR2 FNYEAQ. CDR3 protein: CASSLVAGGGDTQYF. CDR3 sequence (DNA): TGTGCCAGCAGCTTAGTTGCGGGGGGAGGAGATACGCAGTATTTT.

This clone was counted once. The chain carries TRBV2 and TRBJ1-6, with D possibly being TRBD1 (5 bases). V was shortened by 0 bases and J by 0 bases, with 9 bases between the two germline ends. Germline V lookup: CDR1 SNHLY, CDR2 FYNNEI. The CDR3 consists of 17 residues. The CDR3 DNA follows: TGTGCCAGCAGTGAAGCGACAGCCCGCTCCTATAATTCACCCCTCCACTTT. Amino acid sequence: CASSEATARSYNSPLHF.

The chain has TRBV5-6 and TRBJ2-2; no definite D call. The CDR3 length is 13 residues. The ends were cut back, 3 bases at V and 0 bases at J, with 3 bases in the middle. Germline CDR1 and CDR2: SGHDT and YYEEEE. CDR3 nucleotides: TGTGCCAGCAGCTCAACGAACACCGGGGAGCTGTTTTTT. Translating gives CASSSTNTGELFF.

This clone occurred a few times. V gene TRBV7-2 combines with J gene TRBJ2-2; D is uncertain. The CDR3 contains 12 residues. Germline V CDR1 and CDR2: SGHTA, FQGNSA. Trimming removed 1 base from V and 6 bases from J, with 3 bases in between. CDR3 protein: CASSLGPGELFF. The DNA for the CDR3 is TGTGCCAGCAGCTTAGGGCCCGGGGAGCTGTTTTTT.

This chain connects TRBV7-2 to TRBJ2-7; D might be TRBD1 (6 bases). The V and J ends lost 5 bases and 2 bases respectively, with 13 bases between them. This CDR3 spans 14 amino acids. CDR1 is SGHTA, CDR2 FQGNSA, per germline. The CDR3 region has the DNA TGTGCCAGCAGCACATTACAGGGCCCCTACGAGCAGTACTTC. This encodes CASSTLQGPYEQYF.

The rearrangement joins TRBV5-1 to TRBJ2-7; D is perhaps TRBD2 (6 bases). Trimming removed 8 bases from V and 3 bases from J, with 15 bases in between. The CDR3 has 13 residues. Germline-derived CDR1 and CDR2 are SGHRS and YFSETQ. CDR3 bases: TGCGCCAGTACCACCCTTAGCGGCTACGAGCAGTACTTC. This gives the protein CASTTLSGYEQYF.

V and J are TRBV4-1 and TRBJ2-3; weak D call: TRBD2 (6 bases). The length of the CDR3 is 19 residues. Germline CDR1 reads MGHRA; CDR2 reads YSYEKL. Between the trimmed V and J ends, which lost 1 base and 2 bases, there was a span of 22 bases. In DNA form, the CDR3 reads TGCGCCAGCAGCCAAGGCGGGGCTGGAGCGGCCTTATTCACAGATACGCAGTATTTT. Protein product: CASSQGGAGAALFTDTQYF.

This sequence joins TRBV4-2 and TRBJ2-1; TRBD2 agrees at 12 bases. J was trimmed by 9 bases and V by 3 bases; bases with no gene match: 9. CDR1 is LGHNA, CDR2 YNFKEQ, per germline. The CDR3 spans 16 residues. The CDR3 DNA follows: TGTGCCAGCAGCCAGGACCCTAGCGGGGGGGCTTCTGAGCAGTTCTTC. It encodes CASSQDPSGGASEQFF.

This chain connects TRBV29-1 to TRBJ1-2; possibly TRBD1 for D (6 bases). Per germline, CDR1 SQVTM and CDR2 ANQGSEA. The CDR3 is 14 amino acids. V lost 5 bases and J 7 bases, leaving 20 bases between the germline ends. CDR3 protein: CSVSGAQAPGGYTF. CDR3 DNA: TGCAGCGTTTCAGGGGCCCAAGCTCCTGGTGGCTACACCTTC.

The chain joins TRBV5-4 to TRBJ2-2, with a tentative D call TRBD2 (6 bases). The V end lost 0 bases, the J end lost 5 bases, and 8 bases lay between the germline ends. This CDR3 is built from 14 residues. CDR1 and CDR2 from the germline V gene are SGHNT and YYREEE (reference sequence). The CDR3 region has the DNA TGTGCCAGCAGCTTGGCCAGCGGGACCGGGGAGCTGTTTTTT. Protein: CASSLASGTGELFF. The full variable domain, with the rest looked up from reference TRBV5-4 and TRBJ2-2, is ETGVTQSPTHLIKTRGQQVTLRCSSQSGHNTVSWYQQALGQGPQFIFQYYREEENGRGNFPPRFSGLQFPNYSSELNVNALELDDSALYLCASSLASGTGELFFGEGSRLTVL.

This sequence joins TRBV7-8 and TRBJ1-1; D possibly corresponds to TRBD1 (6 bases). CDR3 size: 15 residues. From germline, CDR1 is SGHVS and CDR2 FQNEAQ. The V gene lost 5 bases and the J gene lost 4 bases, with 17 bases spanning the gap. The CDR3 nucleotides are TGTGCCAGCAGCGCTAGGGGGTTACCTGCCACTGAAGCTTTCTTT. It translates to CASSARGLPATEAFF.

The chain couples TRBV27 to TRBJ2-7; TRBD1 aligns across 7 bases. V dropped 2 bases and J dropped 6; count of bases not matched to a gene: 10. The CDR3 spans 15 residues. Germline CDR1 reads MNHEY; CDR2 reads SMNVEV (reference sequence). CDR3 in DNA: TGTGCCAGCAGTTTAAAACAGGGGCCGGTCGGCGAGCAGTACTTC. Encoded protein: CASSLKQGPVGEQYF.

The V gene is TRBV9, the J gene TRBJ1-1; 8 bases align to TRBD1. Looked up from germline, CDR1 is SGDLS and CDR2 is YYNGEE. The CDR3 totals 14 residues. The trim removed 3 bases at V and 6 bases at J, leaving 7 bases unmatched. The CDR3 DNA follows: TGTGCCAGCAGCGCGCGGACAGGGCAGCCTGAAGCTTTCTTT. The encoded protein is CASSARTGQPEAFF.